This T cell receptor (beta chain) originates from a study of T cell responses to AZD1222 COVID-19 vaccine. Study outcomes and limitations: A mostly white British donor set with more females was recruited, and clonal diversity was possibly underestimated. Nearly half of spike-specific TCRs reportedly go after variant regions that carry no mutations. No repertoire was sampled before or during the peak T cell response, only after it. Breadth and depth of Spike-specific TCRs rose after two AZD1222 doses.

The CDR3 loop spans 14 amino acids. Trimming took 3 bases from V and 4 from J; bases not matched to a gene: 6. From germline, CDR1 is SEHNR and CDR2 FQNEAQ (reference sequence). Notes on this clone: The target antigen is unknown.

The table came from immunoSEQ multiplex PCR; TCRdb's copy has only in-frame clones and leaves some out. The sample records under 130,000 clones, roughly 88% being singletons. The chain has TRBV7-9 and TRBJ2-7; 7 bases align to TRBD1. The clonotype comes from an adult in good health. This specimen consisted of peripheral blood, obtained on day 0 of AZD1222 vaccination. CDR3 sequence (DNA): TGTGCCAGCAGCTTCACACAGGGGTCATACGAGCAGTACTTC. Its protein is CASSFTQGSYEQYF. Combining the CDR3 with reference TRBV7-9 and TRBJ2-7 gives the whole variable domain DTGVSQNPRHKITKRGQNVTFRCDPISEHNRLYWYRQTLGQGPEFLTYFQNEAQLEKSRLLSDRFSAERPKGSFSTLEIQRTEQGDSAMYLCASSFTQGSYEQYFGPGTRLTVT.